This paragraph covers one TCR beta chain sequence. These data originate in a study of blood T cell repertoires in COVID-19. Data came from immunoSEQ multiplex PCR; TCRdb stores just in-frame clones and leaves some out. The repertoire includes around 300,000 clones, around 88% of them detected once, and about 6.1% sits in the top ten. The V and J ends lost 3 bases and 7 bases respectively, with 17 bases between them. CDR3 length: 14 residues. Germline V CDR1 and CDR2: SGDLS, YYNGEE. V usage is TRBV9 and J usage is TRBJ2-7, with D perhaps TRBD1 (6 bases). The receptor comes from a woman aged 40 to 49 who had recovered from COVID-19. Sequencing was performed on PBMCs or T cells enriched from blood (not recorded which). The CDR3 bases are TGTGCCAGCAGCGGAGGACTCCTCCAGGGGGAGCAGTACTTC. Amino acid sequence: CASSGGLLQGEQYF.